Below are 23 T cell receptor beta chains sequenced from a single sample in a study of T cell responses to AZD1222 COVID-19 vaccine. Assay used: immunoSEQ multiplex PCR; TCRdb lists only in-frame clones, some missing. The top ten hold less than 5.5% of the sample, which has roughly 120,000 clones, more than 70% seen once. Material: peripheral blood, obtained 28 days after the second AZD1222 dose. The receptors derive from an adult who received the AZD1222 COVID-19 vaccine.

V is TRBV12-3 or TRBV12-4 and J is TRBJ1-5; unclear D gene. Deletions cut 1 base from V and 8 bases from J, with 9 bases between. This CDR3 region has 13 residues. CDR3 region: CASSLEGPEPQHF. CDR3 nucleotide sequence: TGTGCCAGCAGTTTAGAAGGGCCAGAGCCCCAGCATTTT.

This chain uses TRBV9 with TRBJ1-1; D unresolved. The V and J ends lost 1 base and 0 bases respectively, with 4 bases between them. The CDR3 contains 13 residues. Germline V gene data show CDR1 as SGDLS and CDR2 as YYNGEE. CDR3 region: CASSVTVNTEAFF. The CDR3 DNA sequence: TGTGCCAGCAGCGTAACCGTGAACACTGAAGCTTTCTTT.

The genes are TRBV30 and TRBJ1-4; maybe TRBD1 (6 bases). The germline gives CDR1 GTSNPN, CDR2 SVGIG (reference sequence). V gave up 5 bases and J gave up 4 bases, with 14 bases separating them. This CDR3 is built from 14 residues. This CDR3 reads CAWGKGTINEKLFF. In DNA, the CDR3 is TGTGCCTGGGGGAAGGGGACAATTAATGAAAAACTGTTTTTT.

CDR3 sequence reads: CASSYGSNQPQHF. CDR3 bases: TGTGCCAGCAGTTACGGAAGCAATCAGCCCCAGCATTTT. The chain joins TRBV6-5 to TRBJ1-5; D call uncertain. V dropped 2 bases and J dropped 1 base, with 3 bases sitting between them. Germline CDR1 reads MNHEY; CDR2 reads SVGAGI. The CDR3 covers 13 residues.

The V gene is TRBV5-6, the J gene TRBJ1-1, with D tentatively TRBD1 (5 bases). Germline V gene sequence: CDR1 SGHDT, CDR2 YYEEEE. This CDR3 is built from 12 residues. The V end lost 5 bases, the J end lost 7 bases, and 12 bases lay between the germline ends. The CDR3 sequence is CASRFRGGEAFF. CDR3 bases: TGTGCCAGCAGGTTTAGGGGCGGTGAAGCTTTCTTT.

V usage is TRBV5-1 and J usage is TRBJ2-6, with D tentatively TRBD1 (5 bases). CDR3 length: 14 residues. Trimming cost V 4 bases and J 3 bases, with 8 bases left between them. CDR1 is SGHRS, CDR2 YFSETQ, per germline. DNA for the CDR3: TGCGCCAGCAGCACCACAGGTGGGGCCAACGTCCTGACTTTC. It is translated as CASSTTGGANVLTF.

This clone was picked up a small number of times. The J gene is TRBJ1-6, the V gene TRBV7-9; 7 nucleotides agree with TRBD1. This CDR3 spans 15 amino acids. CDR1 is SEHNR and CDR2 is FQNEAQ in the germline V gene (reference sequence). J was trimmed by 7 bases and V by 2 bases; bases with no gene match: 5. CDR3 sequence: CASSLWQGENSPLHF. The CDR3, as DNA: TGTGCCAGCAGCTTATGGCAGGGGGAAAATTCACCCCTCCACTTT.

This clone is a singleton in its sample. Additional DNA sequences in this sample encode the identical CDR3. The gene calls are TRBV11-3 and TRBJ2-5, with TRBD1 matching 8 bases. CDR1 SGHNT and CDR2 YENEEA come from the germline V gene. This CDR3 is built from 14 residues. With 1 base clipped from V and 5 bases from J, the junction kept 3 bases outside the gene matches. The CDR3 bases are TGTGCCAGCAGCTTAGGACAGGGGAGGGAGACCCAGTACTTC. Its translation is CASSLGQGRETQYF.

This chain joins TRBV2 and TRBJ2-7; D could derive from TRBD1 or TRBD2 (5 bases each). This CDR3 spans 14 amino acids. Germline V gives CDR1 SNHLY, CDR2 FYNNEI. The germline V and J ends were trimmed by 3 bases and 2 bases, with 11 bases remaining between them. The CDR3 DNA follows: TGTGCCAGCAGTGACGGGACGGTTACCTACGAGCAGTACTTC. It codes for CASSDGTVTYEQYF.

This chain joins TRBV19 and TRBJ2-7; tentative D call: TRBD2 (6 bases). Germline V CDR1 and CDR2: LNHDA, SQIVND (reference sequence). Trimming took 6 bases from V and 3 from J, leaving 18 bases between them. The CDR3 runs 15 residues. CDR3 in amino acids: CASSPHRERLYEQYF. For the CDR3, the DNA is TGTGCCAGTAGCCCCCATCGGGAGAGACTCTACGAGCAGTACTTC.

This clone was counted a single time. The chain carries TRBV6-1 and TRBJ1-1; no clear D gene. This CDR3 comprises 14 residues. V was shortened by 1 base and J by 3 bases, with 9 bases between the two germline ends. Germline CDR1 and CDR2: MNHNS and SASEGT. CDR3 sequence: CASSEEGGYTEAFF. The CDR3 region has the DNA TGTGCCAGCAGTGAAGAGGGTGGGTACACTGAAGCTTTCTTT.

The J gene is TRBJ1-3, the V gene TRBV11-2, with no clear D. Germline lookup yields CDR1 SGHAT and CDR2 FQNNGV. The CDR3 is 11 amino acids. Trimming cost V 11 bases and J 4 bases, with 9 bases left between them. CDR3 sequence reads: CAGGRGNTIYF. As DNA, the CDR3 is TGTGCCGGAGGAAGGGGAAACACCATATATTTT.

A few counts support this clone. The V call is TRBV6-2 or TRBV6-3, the J call TRBJ2-7, with D tentatively TRBD2 (6 bases). The V and J ends lost 6 bases and 5 bases respectively, with 11 bases between them. This CDR3 region has 12 residues. Looked up from germline, CDR1 is MNHEY and CDR2 is SVGEGT. CDR3 protein: CASSPTSNEQYF. DNA for the CDR3: TGTGCCAGCAGCCCCACTAGCAACGAGCAGTACTTC.

The J gene is TRBJ1-1, the V gene TRBV28, with D possibly being TRBD1 (6 bases). V gave up 6 bases and J gave up 11 bases, with 16 bases separating them. The CDR3 covers 12 residues. The germline V gene encodes CDR1 MDHEN and CDR2 SYDVKM. The CDR3 sequence is CASRGRGGRAFF. CDR3 coding DNA: TGTGCCAGCAGGGGCCGAGGGGGACGGGCTTTCTTT.

The chain couples TRBV14 to TRBJ2-7; 8 bases are shared with TRBD2. The CDR3 is 13 residues long. V lost 5 bases to trimming and J lost 4 bases; unmatched junction nucleotides: 4. The germline V gene has CDR1 SGHDN and CDR2 FVKESK. As DNA, the CDR3 is TGTGCCAGCAGCAGACGGGGGGGTTACGAGCAGTACTTC. Amino acid sequence: CASSRRGGYEQYF.

CDR3: CASSQNRDSNNSPLHF. The DNA of the CDR3 is TGCGCCAGCAGCCAAAACCGGGACAGTAATAATTCACCCCTCCACTTT. V and J are TRBV4-1 and TRBJ1-6; 7 bases map to TRBD1. Per the germline V gene, CDR1 is MGHRA and CDR2 is YSYEKL. The CDR3 covers 16 residues. The V and J ends lost 2 bases and 5 bases, in that order; junction bases with no gene match: 6.

V and J are TRBV7-2 and TRBJ2-7; no firm D call. V was trimmed by 2 bases and J by 3 bases, leaving 11 bases between them. This CDR3 contains 14 residues. Germline values: CDR1 SGHTA, CDR2 FQGNSA. This chain's CDR3 is CASSLMWTNYEQYF. The CDR3 DNA follows: TGTGCCAGCAGCTTAATGTGGACCAACTACGAGCAGTACTTC.

The chain couples TRBV19 to TRBJ1-2; weak D call: TRBD1 (5 bases). The CDR3 covers 15 residues. Germline-derived CDR1 and CDR2 are LNHDA and SQIVND (reference sequence). V lost 3 bases and J lost 4, with 15 bases in between. Here the CDR3 reads CASSIGAGLLYGYTF. For the CDR3, the DNA is TGTGCCAGTAGTATCGGGGCAGGGCTCCTCTATGGCTACACCTTC.

On this clone: The DNA is left out, because the CDR3 cannot be placed on it with certainty; the CDR3 is given as TCRdb lists it. The chain employs TRBV2 and TRBJ1-4. Germline loops: CDR1 SNHLY, CDR2 FYNNEI. The CDR3 is 15 amino acids in total, end residues counted. CDR3 sequence reads: CASSRAGLRDEKLFF.

J is TRBJ1-2 and V is TRBV23-1; D is possibly TRBD1 (6 bases). TRBV23-1 carries the ORF label, with uncertain function. The ends were cut back, 1 base at V and 3 bases at J, with 18 bases in the middle. The CDR3 is 17 amino acids. CDR3 sequence: CASSQYKGGAPDYGYTF. The CDR3 nucleotides are TGCGCCAGCAGTCAATATAAGGGGGGGGCGCCGGACTATGGCTACACCTTC.

DNA for the CDR3: TGTGCCAGCAGTTACTCTGGCGCCCCCGTGGGAGCTTTCTTT. Protein product: CASSYSGAPVGAFF. This chain links TRBV6-5 with TRBJ1-1; unclear D gene. CDR3 length: 14 amino acids. Germline CDR1 reads MNHEY; CDR2 reads SVGAGI. Trimming took 0 bases from V and 10 from J, leaving 15 bases between them.

The V call is TRBV7-2, the J call TRBJ1-1; no clear D gene. Germline V lookup: CDR1 SGHTA, CDR2 FQGNSA. Trimming cost V 2 bases and J 6 bases, with 10 bases left between them. CDR3 length: 13 residues. The CDR3 nucleotides are TGTGCCAGCAGCTTATACATCCCTTCTGAAGCTTTCTTT. Encoded protein: CASSLYIPSEAFF.

The rearrangement uses TRBV6-5 and TRBJ2-1; TRBD2 aligns across 8 bases. Germline trimming cut 6 bases from V and 8 bases from J; bases unmatched to any gene: 12. Looked up from germline, CDR1 is MNHEY and CDR2 is SVGAGI. This CDR3 contains 15 residues. CDR3 region: CASSRTGTRRDEQFF. The CDR3 DNA reads as TGTGCCAGCAGCCGTACCGGGACTAGGCGGGATGAGCAGTTCTTC.